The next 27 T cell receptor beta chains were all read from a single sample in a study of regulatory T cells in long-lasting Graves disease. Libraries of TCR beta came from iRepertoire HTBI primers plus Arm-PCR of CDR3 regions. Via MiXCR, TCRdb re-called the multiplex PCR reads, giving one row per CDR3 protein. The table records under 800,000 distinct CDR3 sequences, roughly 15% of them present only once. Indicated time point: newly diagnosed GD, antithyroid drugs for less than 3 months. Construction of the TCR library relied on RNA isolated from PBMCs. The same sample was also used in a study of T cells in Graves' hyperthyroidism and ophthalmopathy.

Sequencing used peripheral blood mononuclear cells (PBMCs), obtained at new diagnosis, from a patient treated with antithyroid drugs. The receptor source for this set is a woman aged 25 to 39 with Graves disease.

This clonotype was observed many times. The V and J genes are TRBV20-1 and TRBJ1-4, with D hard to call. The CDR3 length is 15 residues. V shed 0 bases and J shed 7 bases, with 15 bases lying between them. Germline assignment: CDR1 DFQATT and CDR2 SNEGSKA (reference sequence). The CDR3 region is CSARDTGGLGEKLFF. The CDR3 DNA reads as TGCAGTGCTAGAGACACGGGAGGGTTAGGTGAAAAACTGTTTTTT.

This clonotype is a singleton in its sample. The CDR3 is CASSITGTANSPLHF. Here the CDR3 DNA reads TGTGCCAGCAGCATAACCGGGACAGCAAATTCACCCCTCCACTTT. The gene calls are TRBV11-2 and TRBJ1-6; TRBD1 matches at 7 bases. Trimming removed 5 bases from V and 7 bases from J; junction bases left unmatched: 8. The CDR3 has 15 residues. Germline V gene lookup returns CDR1 SGHAT and CDR2 FQNNGV.

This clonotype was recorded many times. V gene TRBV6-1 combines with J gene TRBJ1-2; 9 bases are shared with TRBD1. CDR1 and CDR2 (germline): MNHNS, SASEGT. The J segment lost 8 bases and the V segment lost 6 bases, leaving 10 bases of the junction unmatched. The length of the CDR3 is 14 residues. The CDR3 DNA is TGTGCCAGCAGCACCAGAGGGACAGGGCAAGGCTACACCTTC. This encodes CASSTRGTGQGYTF.

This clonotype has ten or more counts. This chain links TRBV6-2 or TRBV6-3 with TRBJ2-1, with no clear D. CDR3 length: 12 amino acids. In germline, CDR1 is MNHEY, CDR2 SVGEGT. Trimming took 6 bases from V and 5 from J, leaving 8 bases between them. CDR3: CASSRTDNEQFF. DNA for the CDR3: TGTGCCAGCAGCCGGACCGACAATGAGCAGTTCTTC.

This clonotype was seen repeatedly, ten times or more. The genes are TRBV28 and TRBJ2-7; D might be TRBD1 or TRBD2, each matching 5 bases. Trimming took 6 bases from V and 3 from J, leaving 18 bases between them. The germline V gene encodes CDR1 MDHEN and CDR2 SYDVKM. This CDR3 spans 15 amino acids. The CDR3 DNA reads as TGTGCCAGCAGCAACCCCGGTTCAGGGAGCTACGAGCAGTACTTC. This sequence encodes CASSNPGSGSYEQYF. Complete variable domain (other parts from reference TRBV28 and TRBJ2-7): DVKVTQSSRYLVKRTGEKVFLECVQDMDHENMFWYRQDPGLGLRLIYFSYDVKMKEKGDIPEGYSVSREKKERFSLILESASTNQTSMYLCASSNPGSGSYEQYFGPGTRLTVT.

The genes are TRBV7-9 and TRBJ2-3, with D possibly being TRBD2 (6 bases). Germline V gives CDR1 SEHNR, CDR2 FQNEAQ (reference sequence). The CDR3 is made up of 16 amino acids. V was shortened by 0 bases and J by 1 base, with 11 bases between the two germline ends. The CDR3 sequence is CASSLAEGGRTDTQYF. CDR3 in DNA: TGTGCCAGCAGCTTAGCTGAGGGAGGCCGCACAGATACGCAGTATTTT.

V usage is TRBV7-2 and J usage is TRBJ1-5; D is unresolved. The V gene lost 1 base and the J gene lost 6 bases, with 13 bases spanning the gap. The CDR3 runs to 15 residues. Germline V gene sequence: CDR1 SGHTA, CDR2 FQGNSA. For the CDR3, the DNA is TGTGCCAGCAGCTTAGAATTCCGGTCCGGTCAGCCCCAGCATTTT. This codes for CASSLEFRSGQPQHF.

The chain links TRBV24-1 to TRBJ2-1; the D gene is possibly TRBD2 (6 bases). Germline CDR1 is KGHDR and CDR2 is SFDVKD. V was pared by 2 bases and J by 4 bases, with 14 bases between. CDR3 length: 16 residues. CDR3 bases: TGTGCCACCAGTGATTACCGGGAGAGGGGTTACAATGAGCAGTTCTTC. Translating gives CATSDYRERGYNEQFF.

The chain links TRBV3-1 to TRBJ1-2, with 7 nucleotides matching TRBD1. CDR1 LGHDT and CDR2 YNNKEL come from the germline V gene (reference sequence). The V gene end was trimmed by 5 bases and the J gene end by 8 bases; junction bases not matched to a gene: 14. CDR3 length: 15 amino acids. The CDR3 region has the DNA TGTGCCAGCAGCGCCGGGACAGACTCCTCGGGGGGCTACACCTTC. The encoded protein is CASSAGTDSSGGYTF. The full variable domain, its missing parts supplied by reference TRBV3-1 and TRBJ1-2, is DTAVSQTPKYLVTQMGNDKSIKCEQNLGHDTMYWYKQDSKKFLKIMFSYNNKELIINETVPNRFSPKSPDKAHLNLHINSLELGDSAVYFCASSAGTDSSGGYTFGSGTRLTVV.

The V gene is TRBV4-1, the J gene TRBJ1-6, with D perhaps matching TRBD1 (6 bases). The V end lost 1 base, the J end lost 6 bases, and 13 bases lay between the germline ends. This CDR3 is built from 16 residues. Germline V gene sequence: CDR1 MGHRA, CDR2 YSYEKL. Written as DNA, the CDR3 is TGCGCCAGCAGCCAAGCTTGGGGGGCGCGTAATTCACCCCTCCACTTT. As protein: CASSQAWGARNSPLHF.

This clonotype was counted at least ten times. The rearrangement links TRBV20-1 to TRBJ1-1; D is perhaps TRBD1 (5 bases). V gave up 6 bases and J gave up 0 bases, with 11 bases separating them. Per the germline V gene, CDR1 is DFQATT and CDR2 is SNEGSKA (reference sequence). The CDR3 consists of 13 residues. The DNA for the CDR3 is TGCAGTGCGAGGACATCCATGAACACTGAAGCTTTCTTT. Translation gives CSARTSMNTEAFF.

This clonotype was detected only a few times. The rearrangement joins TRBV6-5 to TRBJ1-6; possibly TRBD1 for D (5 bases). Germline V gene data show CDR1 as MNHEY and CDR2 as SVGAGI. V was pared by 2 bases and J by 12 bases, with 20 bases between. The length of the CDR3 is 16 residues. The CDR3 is CASSYKGDSSTRPLHF. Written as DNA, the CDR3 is TGTGCCAGCAGTTACAAGGGAGACAGCTCTACCAGACCCCTCCACTTT.

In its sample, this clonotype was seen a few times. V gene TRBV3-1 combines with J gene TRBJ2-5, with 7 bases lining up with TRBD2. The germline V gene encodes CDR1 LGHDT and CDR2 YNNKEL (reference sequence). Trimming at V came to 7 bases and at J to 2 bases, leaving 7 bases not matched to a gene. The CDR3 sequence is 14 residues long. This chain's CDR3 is CASMRTSAQETQYF. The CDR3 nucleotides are TGTGCCAGCATGCGAACTAGCGCGCAAGAGACCCAGTACTTC.

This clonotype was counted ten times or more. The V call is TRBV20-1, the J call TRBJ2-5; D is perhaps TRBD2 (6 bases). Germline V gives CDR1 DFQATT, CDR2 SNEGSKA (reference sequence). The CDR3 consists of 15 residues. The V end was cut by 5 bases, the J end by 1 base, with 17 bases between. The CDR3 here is CSAGGRTGVQETQYF. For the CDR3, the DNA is TGCAGTGCTGGAGGCCGGACGGGAGTCCAAGAGACCCAGTACTTC.

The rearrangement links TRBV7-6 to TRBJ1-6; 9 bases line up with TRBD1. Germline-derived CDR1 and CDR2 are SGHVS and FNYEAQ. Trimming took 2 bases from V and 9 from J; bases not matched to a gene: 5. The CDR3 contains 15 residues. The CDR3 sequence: CASSLRTGESSPLHF. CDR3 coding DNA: TGTGCCAGCAGCTTAAGGACAGGGGAAAGTTCACCCCTCCACTTT.

DNA for the CDR3: TGCGCCAGCAGCCCGGGGACTAGCGGAACGGACGAGCAGTACTTC. Translating it yields CASSPGTSGTDEQYF. This sequence joins TRBV5-1 and TRBJ2-7, with TRBD2 matching 11 bases. CDR1 is SGHRS and CDR2 is YFSETQ in the germline V gene. The CDR3 has 15 residues. With V trimmed by 4 bases and J by 5 bases, 8 bases remained unmatched.

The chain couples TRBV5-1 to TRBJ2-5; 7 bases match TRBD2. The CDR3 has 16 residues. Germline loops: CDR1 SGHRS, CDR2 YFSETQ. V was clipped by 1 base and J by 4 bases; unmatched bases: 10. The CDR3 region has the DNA TGCGCCAGCAGCTTGCAGGGCGGGGGAGCGGGAGAGACCCAGTACTTC. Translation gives CASSLQGGGAGETQYF.

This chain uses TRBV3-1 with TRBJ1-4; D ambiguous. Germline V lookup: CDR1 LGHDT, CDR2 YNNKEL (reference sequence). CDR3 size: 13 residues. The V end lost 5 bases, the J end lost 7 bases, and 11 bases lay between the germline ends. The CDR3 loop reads CASSGSGSEKLFF. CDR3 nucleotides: TGTGCCAGCAGCGGTAGCGGGAGTGAAAAACTGTTTTTT. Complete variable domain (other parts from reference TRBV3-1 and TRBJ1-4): DTAVSQTPKYLVTQMGNDKSIKCEQNLGHDTMYWYKQDSKKFLKIMFSYNNKELIINETVPNRFSPKSPDKAHLNLHINSLELGDSAVYFCASSGSGSEKLFFGSGTQLSVL.

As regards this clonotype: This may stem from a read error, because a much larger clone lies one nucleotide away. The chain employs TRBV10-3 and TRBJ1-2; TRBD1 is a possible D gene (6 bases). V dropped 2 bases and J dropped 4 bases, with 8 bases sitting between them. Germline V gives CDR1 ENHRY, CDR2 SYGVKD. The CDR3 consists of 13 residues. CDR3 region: CAISEGQLYGYTF. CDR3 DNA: TGTGCCATCAGTGAGGGACAGCTCTATGGCTACACCTTC.

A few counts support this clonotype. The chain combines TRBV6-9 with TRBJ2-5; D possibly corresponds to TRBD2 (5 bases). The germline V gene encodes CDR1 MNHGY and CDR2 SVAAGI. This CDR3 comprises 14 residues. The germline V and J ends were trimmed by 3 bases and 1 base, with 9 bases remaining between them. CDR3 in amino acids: CASSYSLAQETQYF. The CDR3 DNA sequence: TGTGCCAGCAGTTACTCTCTAGCCCAAGAGACCCAGTACTTC.

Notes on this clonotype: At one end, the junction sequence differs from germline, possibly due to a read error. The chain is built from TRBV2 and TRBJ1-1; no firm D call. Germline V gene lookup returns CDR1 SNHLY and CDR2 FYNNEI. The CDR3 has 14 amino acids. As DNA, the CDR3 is TGTACCAGCAGTTTCGGGCGGCTGAACACTGAAGCTTTCTTT. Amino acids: CTSSFGRLNTEAFF. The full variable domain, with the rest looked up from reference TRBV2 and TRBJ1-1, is EPEVTQTPSHQVTQMGQEVILRCVPISNHLYFYWYRQILGQKVEFLVSFYNNEISEKSEIFDDQFSVERPDGSNFTLKIRSTKLEDSAMYFCTSSFGRLNTEAFFGQGTRLTVV.

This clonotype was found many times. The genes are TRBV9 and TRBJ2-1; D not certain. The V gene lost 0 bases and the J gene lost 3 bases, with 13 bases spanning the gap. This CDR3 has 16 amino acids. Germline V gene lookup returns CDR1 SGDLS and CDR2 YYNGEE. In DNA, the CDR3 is TGTGCCAGCAGCGTAGGTCTGGCTTCCCTCTACAATGAGCAGTTCTTC. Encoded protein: CASSVGLASLYNEQFF.

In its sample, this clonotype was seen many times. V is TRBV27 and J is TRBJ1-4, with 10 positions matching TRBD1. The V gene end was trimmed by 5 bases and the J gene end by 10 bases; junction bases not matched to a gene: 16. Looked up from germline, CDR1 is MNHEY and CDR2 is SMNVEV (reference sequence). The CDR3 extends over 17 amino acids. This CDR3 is CASSGTGEGLIGGKLFF. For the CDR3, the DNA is TGTGCCAGCAGTGGGACAGGGGAAGGATTAATAGGAGGAAAACTGTTTTTT.

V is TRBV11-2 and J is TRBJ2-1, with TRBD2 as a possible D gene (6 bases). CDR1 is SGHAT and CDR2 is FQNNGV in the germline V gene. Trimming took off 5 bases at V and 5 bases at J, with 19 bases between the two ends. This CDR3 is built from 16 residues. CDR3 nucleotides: TGTGCCAGCAGCCTCCGCGGGGAGCGGACGAACAATGAGCAGTTCTTC. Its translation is CASSLRGERTNNEQFF.

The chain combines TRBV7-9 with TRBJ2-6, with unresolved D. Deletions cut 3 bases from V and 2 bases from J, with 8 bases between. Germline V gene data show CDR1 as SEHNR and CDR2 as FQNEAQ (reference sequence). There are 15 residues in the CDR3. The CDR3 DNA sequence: TGTGCCAGCAGCTTGTGGAGTACTGGGGCCAACGTCCTGACTTTC. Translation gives CASSLWSTGANVLTF.

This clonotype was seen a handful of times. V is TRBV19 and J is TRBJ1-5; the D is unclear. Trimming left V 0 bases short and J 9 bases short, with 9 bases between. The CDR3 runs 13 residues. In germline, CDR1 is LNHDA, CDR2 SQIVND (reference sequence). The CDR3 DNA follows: TGTGCCAGTAGTATAGACGGGAGGCTGCCCCAGCATTTT. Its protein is CASSIDGRLPQHF.

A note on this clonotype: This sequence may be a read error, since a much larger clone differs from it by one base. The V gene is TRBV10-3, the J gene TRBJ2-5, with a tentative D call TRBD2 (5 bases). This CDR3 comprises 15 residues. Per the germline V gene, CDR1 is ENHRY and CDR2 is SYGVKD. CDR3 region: CAISRAGPEGETQHF. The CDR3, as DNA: TGTGCCATCAGTCGTGCTGGACCAGAGGGTGAGACCCAGCACTTC.